The T cell receptor (beta chain) described here comes from a study of sequential checkpoint blockade in melanoma. Overall study: About 89 pretreatment tumor DNA samples were TCRβ immunosequenced. Study-wide results and caveats: Pretreatment TIL clonality tracked with response in the nivolumab-first arm.

The protocol was immunoSEQ multiplex PCR, while the TCRdb copy is restricted to in-frame clones and leaves out a portion. The table records approximately 11,000 clones, approximately 30% of them present only once. CDR3 length equals 15 residues. This clone occurred many times. Its antigen remains unknown. Regarding treatment: randomized to nivolumab then ipilimumab (arm A) or the reverse (arm B). The sequence was obtained from a human donor with melanoma. This sequence joins TRBV7-5 and TRBJ2-5; the table's D call, TRBD2, was not checked against the DNA. TRBV7-5 is a pseudogene. The starting material was tumor tissue (inferred from file names), obtained from a patient given nivolumab and ipilimumab in sequence. Written as DNA, the CDR3 is TGTGCCAGCAGCTTGGCCCTCGGGGACCAAGAGACCCAGTACTTC. Encoded protein: CASSLALGDQETQYF.